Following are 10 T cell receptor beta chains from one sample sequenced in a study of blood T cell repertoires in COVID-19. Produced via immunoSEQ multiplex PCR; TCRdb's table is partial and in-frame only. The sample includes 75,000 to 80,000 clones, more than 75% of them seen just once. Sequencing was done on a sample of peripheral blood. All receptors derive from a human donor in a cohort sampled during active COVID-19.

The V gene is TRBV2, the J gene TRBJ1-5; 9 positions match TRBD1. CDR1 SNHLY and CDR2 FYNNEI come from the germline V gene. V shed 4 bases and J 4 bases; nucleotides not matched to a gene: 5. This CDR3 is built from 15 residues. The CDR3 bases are TGTGCCAGCAGTGGGCACAGGGGGCCAAATCAGCCCCAGCATTTT. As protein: CASSGHRGPNQPQHF. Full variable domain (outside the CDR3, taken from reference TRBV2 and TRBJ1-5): EPEVTQTPSHQVTQMGQEVILRCVPISNHLYFYWYRQILGQKVEFLVSFYNNEISEKSEIFDDQFSVERPDGSNFTLKIRSTKLEDSAMYFCASSGHRGPNQPQHFGDGTRLSIL.

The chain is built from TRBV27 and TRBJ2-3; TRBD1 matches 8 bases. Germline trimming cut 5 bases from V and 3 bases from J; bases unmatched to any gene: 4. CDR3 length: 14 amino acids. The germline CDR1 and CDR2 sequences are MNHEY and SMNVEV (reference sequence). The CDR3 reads CASSPRTGTDTQYF. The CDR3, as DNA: TGTGCCAGCAGTCCCCGGACAGGGACAGATACGCAGTATTTT.

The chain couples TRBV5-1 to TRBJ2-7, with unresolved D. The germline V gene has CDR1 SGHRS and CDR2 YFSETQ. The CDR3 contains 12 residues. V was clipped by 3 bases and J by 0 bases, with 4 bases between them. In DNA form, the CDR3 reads TGCGCCAGCAGCTATAGCTCCTACGAGCAGTACTTC. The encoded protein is CASSYSSYEQYF.

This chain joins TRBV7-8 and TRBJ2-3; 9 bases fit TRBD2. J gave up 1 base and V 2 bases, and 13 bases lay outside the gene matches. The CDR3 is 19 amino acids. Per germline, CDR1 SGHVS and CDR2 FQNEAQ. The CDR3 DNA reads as TGTGCCAGCAGCTTAAGGGCTCGAGCTAGCGGGGCTCGCACAGATACGCAGTATTTT. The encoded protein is CASSLRARASGARTDTQYF.

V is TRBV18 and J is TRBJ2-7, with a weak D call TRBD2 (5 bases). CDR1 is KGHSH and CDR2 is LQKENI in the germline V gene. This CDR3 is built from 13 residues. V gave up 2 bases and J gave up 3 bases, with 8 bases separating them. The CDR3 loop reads CASSPIRDYEQYF. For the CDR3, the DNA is TGTGCCAGCTCACCAATTCGGGACTACGAGCAGTACTTC.

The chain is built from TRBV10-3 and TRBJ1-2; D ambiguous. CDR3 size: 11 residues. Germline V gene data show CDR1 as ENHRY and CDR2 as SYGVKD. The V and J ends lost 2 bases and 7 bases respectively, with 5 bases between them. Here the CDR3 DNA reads TGTGCCATCAGTGAGGGTAGTGGCTACACCTTC. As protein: CAISEGSGYTF.

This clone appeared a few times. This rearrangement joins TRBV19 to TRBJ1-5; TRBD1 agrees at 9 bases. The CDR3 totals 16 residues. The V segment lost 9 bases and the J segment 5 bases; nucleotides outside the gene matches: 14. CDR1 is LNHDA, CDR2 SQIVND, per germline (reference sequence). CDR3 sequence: CASTDLRGTGYQPQHF. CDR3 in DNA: TGTGCCAGCACTGACCTTAGGGGGACAGGGTATCAGCCCCAGCATTTT.

The CDR3 sequence: CASSRTDRGPFGYGYTF. Written as DNA, the CDR3 is TGTGCCAGCTCACGAACCGACAGGGGGCCTTTTGGCTATGGCTACACCTTC. The V gene is TRBV18, the J gene TRBJ1-2; 10 nucleotides align to TRBD1. The germline gives CDR1 KGHSH, CDR2 LQKENI. This CDR3 contains 17 residues. The V segment lost 4 bases and the J segment 4 bases; nucleotides outside the gene matches: 12.

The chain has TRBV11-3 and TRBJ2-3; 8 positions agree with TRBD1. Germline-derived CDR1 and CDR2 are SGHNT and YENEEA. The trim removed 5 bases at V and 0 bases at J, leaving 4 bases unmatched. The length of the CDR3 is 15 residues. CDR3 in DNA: TGTGCCAGCAGCCAAAGGACAGGGAGCACAGATACGCAGTATTTT. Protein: CASSQRTGSTDTQYF.

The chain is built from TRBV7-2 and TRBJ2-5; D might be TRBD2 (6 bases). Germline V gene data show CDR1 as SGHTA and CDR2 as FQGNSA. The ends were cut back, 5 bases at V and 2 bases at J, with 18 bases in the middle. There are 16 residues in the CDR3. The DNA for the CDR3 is TGTGCCAGCAGCCCCAAGAATAGCGGAGTGCAAGAGACCCAGTACTTC. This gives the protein CASSPKNSGVQETQYF.